The T cell receptor (beta chain) under discussion was sequenced for a study of T cell responses to AZD1222 COVID-19 vaccine. Assay: immunoSEQ multiplex PCR; the TCRdb copy retains only in-frame clones and omits some. The data show 150,000 to 200,000 clones, approximately 90% seen once. Germline V gene data show CDR1 as KGHSH and CDR2 as LQKENI. V was pared by 2 bases and J by 5 bases, with 12 bases between. The CDR3 is 14 amino acids. Whole-study findings and limits: Seropositive AZD1222 recipients at baseline numbered only 5 or 6.

Concerning this clone: Its antigen is not known.

The TCR sequence derives from an adult who received the AZD1222 COVID-19 vaccine. The chain couples TRBV18 to TRBJ1-1, with D possibly TRBD1 on 5 matching bases. Specimen: peripheral blood, collected 28 days after the second AZD1222 dose. CDR3 bases: TGTGCCAGCTCACCAGAGGGGCGCCGGACTGAAGCTTTCTTT. It translates to CASSPEGRRTEAFF.